The TCR beta chain under discussion was sequenced for a study of identical twins. Study-level results: Interpretation of the results relied on cross-sectional statistical analysis and not on following the same donors. While abundant cord blood beta clonotypes carried fewer insertions, memory repertoires showed no such pattern.

This CDR3 is built from 13 residues. Germline CDR1 is MNHEY and CDR2 is SVGAGI. Using its own MiXCR run on the 5' RACE reads, TCRdb lists one record per CDR3 protein. The profile shows fewer than 900,000 distinct CDR3 sequences, around a sixth of them singletons. Healthy Caucasians provided all donations. Note on this clonotype: The antigen remains unidentified. One end of the junction varies from germline; a read error may be responsible.

The same sample was also studied in work on T cells expressing NK-cell markers.

This TCR was sampled from a woman aged 18-29 years in good health. The chain combines TRBV6-5 with TRBJ2-3; D call uncertain. The sequenced sample was PBMCs. CDR3 protein: CASNYGPADTQYF. In DNA form, the CDR3 reads TGTGCCAGCAATTACGGCCCTGCCGATACGCAGTATTTT.